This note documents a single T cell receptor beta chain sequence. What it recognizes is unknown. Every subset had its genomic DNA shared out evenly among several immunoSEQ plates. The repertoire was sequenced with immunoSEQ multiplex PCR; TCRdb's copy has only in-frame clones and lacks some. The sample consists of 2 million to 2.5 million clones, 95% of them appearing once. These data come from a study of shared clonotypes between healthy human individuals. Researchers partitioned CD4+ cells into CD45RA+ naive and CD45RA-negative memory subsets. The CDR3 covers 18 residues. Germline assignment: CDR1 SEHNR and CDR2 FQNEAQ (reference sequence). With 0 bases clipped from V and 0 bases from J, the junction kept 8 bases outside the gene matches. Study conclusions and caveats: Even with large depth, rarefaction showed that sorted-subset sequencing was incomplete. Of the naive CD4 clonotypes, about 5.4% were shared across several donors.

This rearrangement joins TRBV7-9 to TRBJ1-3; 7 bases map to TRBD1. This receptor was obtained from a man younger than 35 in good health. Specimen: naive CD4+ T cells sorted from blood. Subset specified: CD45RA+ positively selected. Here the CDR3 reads CASSLALIRDSSGNTIYF. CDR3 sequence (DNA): TGTGCCAGCAGCTTAGCTCTGATCCGGGACAGCTCTGGAAACACCATATATTTT.